The next 18 T cell receptor beta chains were all read from a single sample in a study of identifying expanded T cells in peripheral blood. The assay was immunoSEQ multiplex PCR, and TCRdb's table has in-frame clones only and misses some. The sample records roughly 90,000 clones, 85% being singletons. The sequencing sample was made of blood. The receptors here all came from a person aged 18 to 70 in good health.

The chain is built from TRBV19 and TRBJ1-1, with a tentative D call TRBD1 (5 bases). V was trimmed by 5 bases and J by 6 bases, leaving 10 bases between them. This CDR3 has 12 residues. CDR1 and CDR2 (germline): LNHDA, SQIVND (reference sequence). In DNA, the CDR3 is TGTGCCAGTAGTTTCTGGGACGCTGAAGCTTTCTTT. This gives the protein CASSFWDAEAFF.

The chain carries TRBV7-2 and TRBJ1-5; D might be TRBD1 (5 bases). Trimming removed 5 bases at V and 3 bases at J, with 11 bases between. The CDR3 has 14 amino acids. Germline assignment: CDR1 SGHTA and CDR2 FQGNSA. CDR3 in DNA: TGTGCCAGCAGCCTCAACAGGAACAATCAGCCCCAGCATTTT. It specifies CASSLNRNNQPQHF.

This chain joins TRBV21-1 and TRBJ1-1; the table's D gene call, TRBD1, was not cross checked with the DNA. TRBV21-1 is a listed pseudogene. The CDR3 totals 14 residues. The CDR3 loop reads CASSKERGHYEAFF. CDR3 DNA sequence: TGTGCCAGCAGCAAAGAGAGGGGGCATTATGAAGCTTTCTTT.

This clone was counted a single time. The J gene is TRBJ2-7, the V gene TRBV2, with TRBD1 matching 11 bases. There are 14 residues in the CDR3. J lost 3 bases, V lost 7 bases, and 5 bases had no gene match. Per the germline V gene, CDR1 is SNHLY and CDR2 is FYNNEI. CDR3 bases: TGTGCCAGCATTTCGGGGACAGGGGGCTACGAGCAGTACTTC. Its translation: CASISGTGGYEQYF.

This clone was counted only a few times. The gene calls are TRBV9 and TRBJ1-3; D is unresolved. CDR3 length equals 13 residues. Germline lookup yields CDR1 SGDLS and CDR2 YYNGEE. Trimming stripped 6 bases from V and 4 bases from J, with 11 bases between. Here the CDR3 DNA reads TGTGCCAGCACCTCGTACGGCGGAAACACCATATATTTT. It encodes CASTSYGGNTIYF.

This chain connects TRBV7-6 to TRBJ1-1; 9 bases map to TRBD1. Germline CDR1 is SGHVS and CDR2 is FNYEAQ. V lost 5 bases and J lost 5; bases outside the gene matches: 12. The CDR3 runs 16 residues. CDR3 protein: CASSPITQTGGTEAFF. CDR3 in DNA: TGTGCCAGCAGCCCCATTACCCAGACAGGGGGGACTGAAGCTTTCTTT.

This clone was recorded once. Here the CDR3 reads CASSEAGPQETQYF. Here the CDR3 DNA reads TGTGCCAGCAGTGAAGCGGGCCCTCAAGAGACCCAGTACTTC. The V call is TRBV2, the J call TRBJ2-5; no clear D gene. Germline CDR1 is SNHLY and CDR2 is FYNNEI. The CDR3 extends over 14 amino acids. V was shortened by 0 bases and J by 2 bases, with 7 bases between the two germline ends.

The chain employs TRBV19 and TRBJ1-5; D ambiguous. Germline CDR1 is LNHDA and CDR2 is SQIVND (reference sequence). The CDR3 extends over 14 amino acids. V lost 10 bases to trimming and J lost 2 bases, with 15 bases between them. The CDR3: CATSGIRGNQPQHF. The CDR3 nucleotides read TGTGCCACCTCGGGGATTAGGGGCAATCAGCCCCAGCATTTT.

This chain links TRBV15 with TRBJ1-5, with D perhaps TRBD1 (6 bases). In germline, CDR1 is LNHNV, CDR2 YYDKDF (reference sequence). V lost 1 base to trimming and J lost 3 bases, with 13 bases between them. The CDR3 has 16 residues. The CDR3: CATSRVPRDINQPQHF. The DNA of the CDR3 is TGTGCCACCAGCAGAGTTCCCCGGGACATCAATCAGCCCCAGCATTTT.

The rearrangement links TRBV7-2 to TRBJ2-1, with D possibly TRBD1 on 5 matching bases. V was pared by 10 bases and J by 5 bases, with 12 bases between. Looked up from germline, CDR1 is SGHTA and CDR2 is FQGNSA. This CDR3 region has 12 residues. The CDR3 DNA follows: TGTGCCACCGGACCAGGGAACAATGAGCAGTTCTTC. Protein: CATGPGNNEQFF.

The chain has TRBV18 and TRBJ1-1; no reliable D call. V was cut by 3 bases and J by 7 bases, with 12 bases left in between. Germline CDR1 and CDR2: KGHSH and LQKENI. The CDR3 sequence is 13 residues long. CDR3 DNA: TGTGCCAGCTCACCGGCCTTAAATCTTGAAGCTTTCTTT. This codes for CASSPALNLEAFF.

The chain carries TRBV18 and TRBJ2-2, with 9 positions matching TRBD2. Germline CDR1 is KGHSH and CDR2 is LQKENI. V lost 6 bases to trimming and J lost 4 bases; unmatched junction nucleotides: 9. The CDR3 consists of 16 residues. The CDR3 reads CASSPPGLAFTGELFF. The CDR3 coding sequence is TGTGCCAGCTCCCCTCCCGGACTAGCGTTCACCGGGGAGCTGTTTTTT.

For the CDR3, the DNA is TGTGCCTGGAGTACGGGACATTCGAACTATGGCTACACCTTC. The encoded protein is CAWSTGHSNYGYTF. The chain is built from TRBV30 and TRBJ1-2, with D tentatively TRBD1 (6 bases). CDR3 length: 14 amino acids. Per the germline V gene, CDR1 is GTSNPN and CDR2 is SVGIG (reference sequence). Trimming took 2 bases from V and 2 from J, leaving 12 bases between them.

This chain links TRBV11-3 with TRBJ2-3, with D possibly matching TRBD2 (7 bases). V was cut by 5 bases and J by 2 bases, with 17 bases left in between. The CDR3 is made up of 16 amino acids. The V gene's germline CDR1 is SGHNT and CDR2 YENEEA. CDR3 region: CASSRGGRGSTDTQYF. The CDR3 bases are TGTGCCAGCAGCAGGGGGGGGCGAGGATCCACAGATACGCAGTATTTT.

This clone has just a few counts. The rearrangement uses TRBV25-1 and TRBJ1-6; D call uncertain. The ends were cut back, 4 bases at V and 8 bases at J, with 12 bases in the middle. The CDR3 contains 14 residues. Germline assignment: CDR1 MGHDK and CDR2 SYGVNS. The CDR3 protein is CASSVPGGHSPLHF. The CDR3 nucleotides read TGTGCCAGCAGTGTGCCAGGAGGGCATTCACCCCTCCACTTT.

The chain carries TRBV9 and TRBJ2-6; D not certain. CDR1 and CDR2 (germline): SGDLS, YYNGEE. The ends were cut back, 0 bases at V and 3 bases at J, with 4 bases in the middle. The CDR3 is 14 residues long. CDR3 region: CASSVGRGANVLTF. CDR3 nucleotide sequence: TGTGCCAGCAGCGTAGGACGTGGGGCCAACGTCCTGACTTTC.

The chain recombines TRBV6-4 with TRBJ2-2; 9 bases are a match to TRBD1. The CDR3 contains 17 residues. Germline trimming cut 5 bases from V and 2 bases from J; bases unmatched to any gene: 9. Per the germline V gene, CDR1 is MRHNA and CDR2 is SNTAGT. CDR3 residues: CASSPSRDRANTGELFF. CDR3 coding DNA: TGTGCCAGCAGTCCCTCCAGGGACAGGGCTAACACCGGGGAGCTGTTTTTT.

This chain uses TRBV27 with TRBJ1-1; D not resolved. Germline assignment: CDR1 MNHEY and CDR2 SMNVEV (reference sequence). V shed 2 bases and J shed 6 bases, with 16 bases lying between them. The CDR3 runs 15 residues. CDR3 coding DNA: TGTGCCAGCAGTTTAAGCAGGCTTGTTACGTCTGAAGCTTTCTTT. Protein product: CASSLSRLVTSEAFF.